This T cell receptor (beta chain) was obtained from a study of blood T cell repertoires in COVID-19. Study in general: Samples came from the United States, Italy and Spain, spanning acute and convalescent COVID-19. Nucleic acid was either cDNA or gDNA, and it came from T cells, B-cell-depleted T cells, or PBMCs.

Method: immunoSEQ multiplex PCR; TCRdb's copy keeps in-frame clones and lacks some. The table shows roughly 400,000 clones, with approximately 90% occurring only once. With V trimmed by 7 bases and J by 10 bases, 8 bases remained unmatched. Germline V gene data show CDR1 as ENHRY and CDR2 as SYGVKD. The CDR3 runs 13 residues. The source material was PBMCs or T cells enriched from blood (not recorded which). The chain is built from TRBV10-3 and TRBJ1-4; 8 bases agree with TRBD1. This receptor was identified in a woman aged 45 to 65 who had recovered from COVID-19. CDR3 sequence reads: CAINQGAGGKLFF. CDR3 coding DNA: TGTGCCATCAACCAGGGGGCGGGTGGAAAACTGTTTTTT.